This TCR beta chain derives from a study of identical twins. Whole-study findings and limits: Out-of-frame sharing of TCR alpha in monozygotic twins was underestimated by models.

Template switching added a universal primer binding site, and final cDNA carried unique molecular identifiers. MiXCR, applied by TCRdb to the 5' RACE reads, yields one record per CDR3 protein. The sample yields over 200,000 distinct CDR3 sequences, less than 9.5% seen once. To note about this clonotype: The antigen is undetermined.

Sequencing input: memory (CD45RO+) T cells sorted from blood. The TCR sequence derives from a woman aged 18-29 years in good health.

CDR3 DNA sequence: TGTGCCACCAGCATCGGACAGAGAATGGGCAATCAGCCCCAGCATTTT. It codes for CATSIGQRMGNQPQHF. V is TRBV15 and J is TRBJ1-5; maybe TRBD1 (6 bases). The CDR3 length is 16 residues. V gave up 4 bases and J gave up 2 bases, with 15 bases separating them. Germline V gene sequence: CDR1 LNHNV, CDR2 YYDKDF (reference sequence).